These T cell receptor beta chains were read from a single sample in a study of T cells in Graves' hyperthyroidism and ophthalmopathy. TCRdb re-called the multiplex PCR reads with MiXCR, one entry per CDR3 protein. The sample has more than 650,000 distinct CDR3 sequences, 12% to 15% seen once. The material sequenced was blood. The receptors shown here come from a woman aged 18-30 years with Graves' hyperthyroidism. CDR3s leave out the opening cysteine and the closing phenylalanine or tryptophan.

len: 13
v_gene: TRBV5-1
j_gene: TRBJ2-7
CDR3aa: ASSFRGQAPYEQY

len: 13
v_gene: TRBV29-1
j_gene: TRBJ2-3
CDR3aa: SVVSQGFGTDTQY

len: 15
v_gene: TRBV19
j_gene: TRBJ2-4
CDR3aa: ASSIAGGRLAKNIQY

len: 9
v_gene: TRBV6-5
j_gene: TRBJ2-7
CDR3aa: ASSYSQKQY

len: 14
v_gene: TRBV2
j_gene: TRBJ1-4
CDR3aa: ASSPIPPGGGGKLF

len: 14
v_gene: TRBV28
j_gene: TRBJ2-3
CDR3aa: ASSLPGLAGGDTQY

len: 13
v_gene: TRBV20-1
j_gene: TRBJ2-7
CDR3aa: SARGGREGSYEQY

len: 11
v_gene: TRBV4-3
j_gene: TRBJ2-2
CDR3aa: ASSRGITGELF

len: 11
v_gene: TRBV20-1
j_gene: TRBJ2-1
CDR3aa: SAIRPQGSEQF

len: 10
v_gene: TRBV15
j_gene: TRBJ1-4
CDR3aa: ATSAPNEKLF

len: 11
v_gene: TRBV5-1
j_gene: TRBJ1-2
CDR3aa: ASSLDRNNGYT

len: 13
v_gene: TRBV7-9
j_gene: TRBJ1-1
CDR3aa: ASSLQGGGNTEAF

len: 12
v_gene: TRBV12-3/TRBV12-4
j_gene: TRBJ2-5
CDR3aa: ASSFHASQETQY

len: 12
v_gene: TRBV10-1
j_gene: TRBJ2-7
CDR3aa: ASSEIAGVSEQY

len: 12
v_gene: TRBV28
j_gene: TRBJ1-6
CDR3aa: ASSLTQEISPLH

len: 13
v_gene: TRBV13
j_gene: TRBJ2-1
CDR3aa: ASSPSGPSYNEQF

len: 13
v_gene: TRBV5-1
j_gene: TRBJ1-2
CDR3aa: ASSFPGGWSYGYT

len: 12
v_gene: TRBV7-8
j_gene: TRBJ2-7
CDR3aa: ASSLSATTYEQY

len: 12
v_gene: TRBV3-1
j_gene: TRBJ2-5
CDR3aa: ASSQELTEETQY

len: 15
v_gene: TRBV7-9
j_gene: TRBJ2-2
CDR3aa: ASSFIPGPPETGELF

len: 16
v_gene: TRBV7-2
j_gene: TRBJ2-1
CDR3aa: ASSRTGTSGISYNEQF

len: 13
v_gene: TRBV12-3/TRBV12-4
j_gene: TRBJ1-4
CDR3aa: ASSLETVFNEKLF

len: 13
v_gene: TRBV7-3
j_gene: TRBJ2-2
CDR3aa: ASSLDRGGTGELF

len: 12
v_gene: TRBV9
j_gene: TRBJ2-2
CDR3aa: ASSVDQGAGELF

len: 13
v_gene: TRBV20-1
j_gene: TRBJ1-5
CDR3aa: SAQGHEYSNQPQH

len: 13
v_gene: TRBV7-8
j_gene: TRBJ2-7
CDR3aa: ASSLPGQNSYEQY

len: 12
v_gene: TRBV20-1
j_gene: TRBJ2-3
CDR3aa: SATERDGTDTQY

len: 15
v_gene: TRBV7-2
j_gene: TRBJ2-3
CDR3aa: ASSFQPLAGRSDTQY

len: 13
v_gene: TRBV30
j_gene: TRBJ2-1
CDR3aa: AFKHRGGSYNEQF

len: 15
v_gene: TRBV6-6
j_gene: TRBJ2-1
CDR3aa: ASSYDSGGSAYNEQF

len: 14
v_gene: TRBV27
j_gene: TRBJ2-2
CDR3aa: ASSFYPSGYTGELF

len: 12
v_gene: TRBV6-2/TRBV6-3
j_gene: TRBJ1-4
CDR3aa: ASTWDRGREKLF

len: 14
v_gene: TRBV10-3
j_gene: TRBJ2-7
CDR3aa: AISEFSGRAYYEQY

len: 13
v_gene: TRBV7-2
j_gene: TRBJ2-7
CDR3aa: ASSLAYGVQYEQY

len: 15
v_gene: TRBV27
j_gene: TRBJ2-3
CDR3aa: ASSLNPTGASTDTQY

len: 11
v_gene: TRBV30
j_gene: TRBJ2-3
CDR3aa: AWSGAGRQSPY

len: 13
v_gene: TRBV20-1
j_gene: TRBJ2-1
CDR3aa: SARDQGLALAEQF

len: 12
v_gene: TRBV19
j_gene: TRBJ2-3
CDR3aa: ASSITSNTDTQY

len: 12
v_gene: TRBV20-1
j_gene: TRBJ2-4
CDR3aa: SARGGLAKNIQY

len: 13
v_gene: TRBV2
j_gene: TRBJ2-1
CDR3aa: ASKASGSSYNEQF